Shown below are 14 T cell receptor beta chains from a single sample sequenced in a study of tissue T cells after allogeneic stem cell transplantation. Time point of the sample: mouse harvest day 14 after allogeneic transplant. The graft held 10^6 splenic CD5+ T cells and 10^7 T-cell-depleted bone marrow cells. TCRdb keeps only in-frame clones here, not all; method: immunoSEQ multiplex PCR. The sample holds some 3,200 clones, 44% seen once. Material for sequencing was gut tissue. The receptors come from a female BALB/c mouse given C57BL/6 T cells with graft-versus-host disease after an allogeneic hematopoietic cell transplant.

This clone came up a few times. Genes and germline come from the mouse. The sequenced fragment ends 1 residue before the CDR3 boundary, so the rest is inferred from the germline J gene. The chain uses TRBV4 and TRBJ2-7; D is perhaps TRBD2 (6 bases). Trimming stripped 3 bases from V and 0 bases from J, with 9 bases between. The CDR3 is 14 amino acids. Germline V lookup: CDR1 LGHDT, CDR2 YNNKQL (reference sequence). This CDR3 reads CASSYGGSSYEQYF. The DNA read from the CDR3 is TGTGCCAGCAGCTACGGGGGGAGCTCCTATGAACAGTAC.

About this clone itself: A read error may produce the germline difference seen at one junction end. Gene names follow the mouse nomenclature. The read terminates 1 residue before the CDR3 end, so the remaining end is supplied by the germline J gene. This chain links TRBV15 with TRBJ1-6; D gene uncertain. TRBJ1-6 is classed as an ORF, of uncertain function. Looked up from germline, CDR1 is SGHND and CDR2 is FRSKSL. The CDR3 runs 11 residues. Partial CDR3 DNA: TGTGCCAGCACCTACAATTCGCCCCTCTAC. It codes for CASTYNSPLY. The full CDR3 protein is CASTYNSPLYF.

The sample holds a few counts of this clone. Genes here carry mouse names. The same CDR3 also results from other DNA sequences found in this sample. CDR3 DNA, as far as it was read: TGTGCCAGCAGTCTGACATCCTCTGGAAATACGCTCTAT. As protein: CASSLTSSGNTLY. The CDR3 in its entirety is CASSLTSSGNTLYF. The chain uses TRBV26 and TRBJ1-3, with D hard to call. The observed sequence ends 1 residue before the CDR3 terminus, with the missing tail filled in from the germline J gene. Looked up from germline, CDR1 is KGHPV and CDR2 is FQNQEV (reference sequence). This CDR3 contains 14 residues. V lost 2 bases, J lost 1 base, and 6 bases lay in between.

This clone was found a few times. Any gene name here is a mouse gene name. The read gets to within 1 residue of the CDR3 end, and the germline J gene fills in the rest. The chain recombines TRBV26 with TRBJ2-5, with 10 bases that match TRBD2. V shed 3 bases, J shed 6 bases, and the junction held 3 bases outside the gene matches. The CDR3 covers 14 residues. Germline lookup yields CDR1 KGHPV and CDR2 FQNQEV (reference sequence). The CDR3 bases that were read are TGTGCCAGCAGTCTCCCGGGACTGGGGGACACCCAGTAC. This codes for CASSLPGLGDTQY. The CDR3, in full, reads CASSLPGLGDTQYF.

This clone has a handful of counts. Any gene name here is a mouse gene name. The CDR3 end is not reached by the read, which stops 1 residue before it; the germline J gene fills it in. The chain uses TRBV26 and TRBJ1-4, with D perhaps TRBD1 (5 bases). This CDR3 comprises 13 residues. CDR1 and CDR2 (germline): KGHPV, FQNQEV (reference sequence). V lost 7 bases, J lost 0 bases, and 6 bases lay in between. The CDR3 bases that were read are TGTGCCAGCACCAGGGTTTCCAACGAAAGATTATTT. It encodes CASTRVSNERLF. The CDR3 reads in full as CASTRVSNERLFF.

With respect to this clone: The genes are named according to mouse. The read finishes 1 residue shy of the CDR3 end, and the germline J gene is used to complete it. The chain links TRBV26 to TRBJ1-1, with 7 nucleotides matching TRBD1. CDR1 KGHPV and CDR2 FQNQEV come from the germline V gene (reference sequence). CDR3 size: 14 residues. J was trimmed by 3 bases and V by 1 base; bases with no gene match: 2. CDR3 sequence reads: CASSLYRGYTEVFF. The CDR3 DNA, read in part, is TGTGCCAGCAGTCTGTACAGGGGTTACACAGAAGTCTTC.

On this clone: Genes here carry mouse names. From the germline J gene comes the end of the CDR3, since the read stops 1 residue before it. The V call is TRBV26, the J call TRBJ1-1; 11 positions agree with TRBD1. This CDR3 contains 14 residues. Trimming took 6 bases from V and 6 from J; bases not matched to a gene: 6. Per germline, CDR1 KGHPV and CDR2 FQNQEV (reference sequence). The sequenced CDR3 bases are TGTGCCAGCAGCGCCGGGACAGGGGGGCCAGAAGTCTTC. It yields the protein CASSAGTGGPEVF. The CDR3 in its entirety is CASSAGTGGPEVFF.

This clone was observed a few times. Gene names follow the mouse nomenclature. The read terminates 1 residue ahead of where the CDR3 ends, so the germline J gene completes it. The chain joins TRBV26 to TRBJ2-3; D tentatively reads TRBD1 or TRBD2 (5 bases each). From germline, CDR1 is KGHPV and CDR2 FQNQEV (reference sequence). The V and J ends lost 6 bases and 0 bases respectively, with 10 bases between them. The CDR3 extends over 14 amino acids. The CDR3 spells CASSGAPSAETLYF. The sequenced CDR3 bases are TGTGCCAGCAGCGGGGCCCCTAGTGCAGAAACGCTGTAT.

This clone was counted only a few times. The genes are named according to mouse. The read terminates 1 residue before the CDR3 end, so the remaining end is supplied by the germline J gene. The chain couples TRBV3 to TRBJ1-4, with D possibly TRBD1 on 5 matching bases. Germline CDR1 SNHLY, CDR2 FYNGKV (reference sequence). The CDR3 has 14 residues. With 5 bases removed from V and 3 bases from J, the gap between germline ends came to 10 bases. This CDR3 reads CASSPRQPNERLFF. Partial CDR3 DNA: TGTGCCAGCAGCCCCCGACAGCCCAACGAAAGATTATTT.

Comment on this clone: Mouse gene names apply. The read falls 1 residue short of the CDR3 end, and the missing part is taken from the germline J gene. This rearrangement joins TRBV16 to TRBJ1-4, with 11 bases that match TRBD1. The CDR3 totals 15 residues. Looked up from germline, CDR1 is SGHSA and CDR2 is FRNQAP. Trimming removed 4 bases from V and 4 bases from J; junction bases left unmatched: 2. This CDR3 reads CASSSGTGGNERLFF. The CDR3 bases that were read are TGTGCAAGCAGCTCTGGGACAGGGGGCAACGAAAGATTATTT.

As for this clone: The genes and germline here are from mouse. The read comes to an end 1 residue before the CDR3 does, leaving the germline J gene to fill in the end. This chain uses TRBV13-3 with TRBJ1-4; 8 bases agree with TRBD1. This CDR3 is 15 amino acids long. V trimming: 4 bases; J trimming: 3 bases; junction bases outside the gene matches: 5. Germline assignment: CDR1 NNHDY and CDR2 SYVADS. Incomplete CDR3 DNA: TGTGCCAGCAGTCCCAGGGGGCGCCCCAACGAAAGATTATTT. As protein: CASSPRGRPNERLF. The whole CDR3 region reads CASSPRGRPNERLFF.

Turning to this clone: The gene names given are mouse names. The read comes to an end 1 residue before the CDR3 does, leaving the germline J gene to fill in the end. Other nucleotide sequences from this sample produce the same CDR3. This sequence joins TRBV26 and TRBJ1-4, with D hard to call. Trimming cost V 1 base and J 0 bases, with 0 bases left between them. The CDR3 has 13 residues. From germline, CDR1 is KGHPV and CDR2 FQNQEV (reference sequence). The CDR3: CASSLFSNERLFF. Partial CDR3 DNA: TGTGCCAGCAGTCTGTTTTCCAACGAAAGATTATTT.

To note about this clone: Gene and germline names: mouse. CDR3 sequence: CASSLTGSSQNTLYF. The sequenced CDR3 bases are TGTGCCAGCAGTCTGACAGGATCTAGTCAAAACACCTTGTAC. The chain links TRBV26 to TRBJ2-4; D perhaps matches TRBD1 (5 bases). Read data end 1 residue before the CDR3 end; the end is taken from the germline J gene. V lost 2 bases, J lost 0 bases, and 9 bases lay in between. This CDR3 has 15 amino acids. Germline lookup yields CDR1 KGHPV and CDR2 FQNQEV (reference sequence).

A word on this clone: Germline and genes here are mouse. The CDR3 goes on 1 residue after the read ends, and that part is filled in from the germline J gene. The genes are TRBV26 and TRBJ1-1; 7 bases are shared with TRBD1. The CDR3 sequence is 12 residues long. The V segment lost 7 bases and the J segment 1 base; nucleotides outside the gene matches: 0. Germline V gene data show CDR1 as KGHPV and CDR2 as FQNQEV (reference sequence). Here the CDR3 reads CASNRGNTEVFF. The part of the CDR3 DNA that was read is TGTGCCAGCAACAGGGGGAACACAGAAGTCTTC.